These T cell receptor beta chains were read from a single sample in a study of T cell repertoires in aging, cancer and after chemotherapy. One entry per CDR3 protein results from TCRdb running MiXCR on the multiplex PCR reads. The data contain about 930 distinct CDR3 sequences, roughly 21% of them seen just once; the ten biggest clones take up approximately 40%. The specimen sequenced was blood. The receptors stem from a human donor with a blood cancer. The conserved cysteine and the conserved F or W are not part of the CDR3 here. Each record gives: CDR3 length, clone size, V gene, J gene, CDR3 protein. Rows give clone size only sometimes, using once, few, many, or a class for an expanded clone.

length: 17; size: medium-sized; V: TRBV7-9; J: TRBJ2-7; CDR3: ASSLGVPSGVSLSYEQY
length: 13; size: medium-sized; V: TRBV11-3; J: TRBJ1-1; CDR3: ASSLKGAAGTEAF
length: 9; size: medium-sized; V: TRBV6-1; J: TRBJ2-7; CDR3: ASGVRYEQY
length: 12; size: -; V: TRBV5-4; J: TRBJ2-2; CDR3: ASSYGLAGGELF
length: 11; size: medium-sized; V: TRBV30; J: TRBJ1-3; CDR3: AWSSDSGNTIY
length: 13; size: medium-sized; V: TRBV27; J: TRBJ2-1; CDR3: ASRREGRSHNEQF
length: 11; size: -; V: TRBV11-3; J: TRBJ2-1; CDR3: ASSLGGDPGQF
length: 9; size: large; V: TRBV29-1; J: TRBJ1-2; CDR3: SVGQARGYT
length: 12; size: few; V: TRBV18; J: TRBJ1-6; CDR3: ASSEAPTRSPLH
length: 14; size: medium-sized; V: TRBV12-3/TRBV12-4; J: TRBJ2-2; CDR3: ASSQHSGAGTGELF
length: 13; size: -; V: TRBV11-2; J: TRBJ2-5; CDR3: ASSFPGTRLVAQY
length: 13; size: large; V: TRBV19; J: TRBJ1-5; CDR3: ASSPGSGGHQPQH
length: 14; size: -; V: TRBV19; J: TRBJ1-1; CDR3: ASSPSWTGGGSEAF
length: 14; size: large; V: TRBV6-5; J: TRBJ2-3; CDR3: ASRPGTGHRTDTQY
length: 16; size: medium-sized; V: TRBV27; J: TRBJ2-2; CDR3: ASSLIGTGLLHFGELF
length: 13; size: -; V: TRBV4-1; J: TRBJ1-1; CDR3: ASSQVRYTNTEAF
length: 10; size: few; V: TRBV5-6; J: TRBJ2-7; CDR3: ASTRSSYEQY
length: 13; size: -; V: TRBV7-9; J: TRBJ1-5; CDR3: ASSPWGGYDQPQH
length: 12; size: large; V: TRBV11-3; J: TRBJ2-2; CDR3: ASSLDWVTGELF
length: 10; size: medium-sized; V: TRBV30; J: TRBJ1-1; CDR3: AGEDEDTEAF
length: 13; size: medium-sized; V: TRBV19; J: TRBJ1-1; CDR3: ASSIFGTENTEAF
length: 9; size: large; V: TRBV6-2/TRBV6-3; J: TRBJ2-1; CDR3: ASSGFDEQF
length: 14; size: medium-sized; V: TRBV18; J: TRBJ2-6; CDR3: ASSPGTGVGANVLT
length: 11; size: medium-sized; V: TRBV6-5; J: TRBJ1-2; CDR3: ASSYTRGEGYT
length: 9; size: hyperexpanded; V: TRBV6-2/TRBV6-3; J: TRBJ1-1; CDR3: ASSPGLEAF
length: 11; size: few; V: TRBV5-1; J: TRBJ2-5; CDR3: ASKEEPAETQY
length: 16; size: hyperexpanded; V: TRBV7-2; J: TRBJ1-3; CDR3: ASSSDLDDAYSGNTIY
length: 9; size: medium-sized; V: TRBV29-1; J: TRBJ1-1; CDR3: SVASFTEAF
length: 12; size: medium-sized; V: TRBV18; J: TRBJ2-1; CDR3: ASSPPIWGNEQF
length: 12; size: medium-sized; V: TRBV5-1; J: TRBJ2-5; CDR3: ASSFLQGRETQY
length: 13; size: large; V: TRBV7-9; J: TRBJ2-2; CDR3: ASIKGQANTGELF
length: 14; size: medium-sized; V: TRBV4-3; J: TRBJ2-2; CDR3: ASSQDLIGRTGELF
length: 14; size: -; V: TRBV4-3; J: TRBJ2-5; CDR3: ASSRTAGTGKETQY
length: 17; size: -; V: TRBV15; J: TRBJ2-3; CDR3: ATSRGRWASSTSTDTQY
length: 13; size: -; V: TRBV28; J: TRBJ2-3; CDR3: DSSLGSGSTDTQY
length: 13; size: medium-sized; V: TRBV18; J: TRBJ1-1; CDR3: ASNGINRGLTEAF
length: 12; size: large; V: TRBV29-1; J: TRBJ1-2; CDR3: SAMDRGGEGGYT
length: 14; size: medium-sized; V: TRBV30; J: TRBJ1-2; CDR3: ASPGAGASRRVGYT
length: 10; size: large; V: TRBV6-2/TRBV6-3; J: TRBJ2-1; CDR3: ASSIQSNEQF
length: 13; size: large; V: TRBV6-5; J: TRBJ2-3; CDR3: ASSYRSQGPDTQY
length: 12; size: large; V: TRBV6-5; J: TRBJ2-2; CDR3: ASRPGTDTGELF
length: 12; size: medium-sized; V: TRBV11-2; J: TRBJ2-7; CDR3: ASSAEDRVYEQY
length: 11; size: -; V: TRBV11-3; J: TRBJ2-3; CDR3: ASSYPEEDTQY
length: 14; size: -; V: TRBV21-1; J: TRBJ1-4; CDR3: ASSRGGKGRGEKLF
length: 13; size: medium-sized; V: TRBV6-2/TRBV6-3; J: TRBJ1-1; CDR3: ASSSGRNFNTEAF
length: 9; size: large; V: TRBV6-5; J: TRBJ1-2; CDR3: ASTNGGGYT
length: 13; size: -; V: TRBV21-1; J: TRBJ2-2; CDR3: ASAVAGGNTGELF
length: 14; size: -; V: TRBV7-6; J: TRBJ1-1; CDR3: ASTEGAGDDNTEAF
length: 13; size: -; V: TRBV5-1; J: TRBJ2-7; CDR3: ASSVGLDKVYEQY
length: 14; size: -; V: TRBV4-3; J: TRBJ2-7; CDR3: ASSQDSTSFSYEQY
length: 15; size: -; V: TRBV5-1; J: TRBJ1-1; CDR3: ASSSMTGGNLNTEAF
length: 12; size: -; V: TRBV7-6; J: TRBJ1-1; CDR3: ASSRGPDDTEAF
length: 16; size: -; V: TRBV20-1; J: TRBJ2-3; CDR3: SAEGGTSGGGRTDTQY
length: 9; size: large; V: TRBV11-3; J: TRBJ2-2; CDR3: ASRYTGELF
length: 13; size: few; V: TRBV7-9; J: TRBJ2-5; CDR3: ASSQSGGWRETQY
length: 12; size: few; V: TRBV12-3/TRBV12-4; J: TRBJ1-2; CDR3: ASRTGRLDYGYT